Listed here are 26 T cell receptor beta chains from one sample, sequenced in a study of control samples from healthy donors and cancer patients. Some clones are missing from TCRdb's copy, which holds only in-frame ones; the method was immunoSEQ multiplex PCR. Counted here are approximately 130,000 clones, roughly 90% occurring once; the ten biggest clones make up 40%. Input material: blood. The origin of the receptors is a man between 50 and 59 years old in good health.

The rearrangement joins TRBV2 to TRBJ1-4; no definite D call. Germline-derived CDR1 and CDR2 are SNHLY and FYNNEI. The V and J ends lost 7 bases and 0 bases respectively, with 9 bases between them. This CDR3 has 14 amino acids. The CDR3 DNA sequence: TGTGCCAGCAACTCACGACCAACTAATGAAAAACTGTTTTTT. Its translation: CASNSRPTNEKLFF.

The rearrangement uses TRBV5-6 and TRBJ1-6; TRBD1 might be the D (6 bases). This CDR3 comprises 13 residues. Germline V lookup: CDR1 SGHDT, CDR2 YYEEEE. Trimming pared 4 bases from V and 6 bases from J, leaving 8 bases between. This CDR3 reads CASSGQFNSPLHF. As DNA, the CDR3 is TGTGCCAGCAGCGGACAGTTTAATTCACCCCTCCACTTT. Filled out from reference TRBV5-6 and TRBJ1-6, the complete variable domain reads DAGVTQSPTHLIKTRGQQVTLRCSPKSGHDTVSWYQQALGQGPQFIFQYYEEEERQRGNFPDRFSGHQFPNYSSELNVNALLLGDSALYLCASSGQFNSPLHFGNGTRLTVT.

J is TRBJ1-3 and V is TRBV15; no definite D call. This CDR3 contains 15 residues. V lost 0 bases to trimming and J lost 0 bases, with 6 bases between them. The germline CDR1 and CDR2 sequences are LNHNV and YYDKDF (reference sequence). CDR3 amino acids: CATSRDGVSGNTIYF. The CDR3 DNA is TGTGCCACCAGCAGAGACGGGGTCTCTGGAAACACCATATATTTT. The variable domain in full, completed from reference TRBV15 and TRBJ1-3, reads DAMVIQNPRYQVTQFGKPVTLSCSQTLNHNVMYWYQQKSSQAPKLLFHYYDKDFNNEADTPDNFQSRRPNTSFCFLDIRSPGLGDTAMYLCATSRDGVSGNTIYFGEGSWLTVV.

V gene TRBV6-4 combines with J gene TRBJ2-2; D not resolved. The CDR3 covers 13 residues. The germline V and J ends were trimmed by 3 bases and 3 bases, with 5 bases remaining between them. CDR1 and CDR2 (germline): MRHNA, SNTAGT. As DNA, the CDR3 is TGTGCCAGCAGTGATGGGTACACCGGGGAGCTGTTTTTT. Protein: CASSDGYTGELFF.

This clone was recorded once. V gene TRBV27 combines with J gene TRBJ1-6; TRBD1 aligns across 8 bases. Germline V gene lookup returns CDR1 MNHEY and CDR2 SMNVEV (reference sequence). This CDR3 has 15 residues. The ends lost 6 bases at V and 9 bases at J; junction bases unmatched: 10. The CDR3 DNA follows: TGTGCCAGCAGGAAGGACAGGGAACTTCGTTCACCCCTCCACTTT. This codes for CASRKDRELRSPLHF.

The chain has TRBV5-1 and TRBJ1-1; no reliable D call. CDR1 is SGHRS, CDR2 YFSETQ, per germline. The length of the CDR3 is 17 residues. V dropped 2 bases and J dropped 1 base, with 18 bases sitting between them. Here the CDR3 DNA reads TGCGCCAGCAGCTTCGGGGTCGCGACGCTAAAGAACACTGAAGCTTTCTTT. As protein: CASSFGVATLKNTEAFF. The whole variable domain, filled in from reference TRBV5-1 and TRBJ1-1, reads KAGVTQTPRYLIKTRGQQVTLSCSPISGHRSVSWYQQTPGQGLQFLFEYFSETQRNKGNFPGRFSGRQFSNSRSEMNVSTLELGDSALYLCASSFGVATLKNTEAFFGQGTRLTVV.

CDR3 bases: TGTGCCAGCAGCTTAGCGTCGGGGGGGGTGACTGGAAACACCATATATTTT. It codes for CASSLASGGVTGNTIYF. This chain uses TRBV7-2 with TRBJ1-3, with TRBD1 as a possible D gene (5 bases). Germline V gene sequence: CDR1 SGHTA, CDR2 FQGNSA. Trimming took off 0 bases at V and 2 bases at J, with 14 bases between the two ends. The CDR3 sequence is 17 residues long.

The CDR3, as DNA: TGTGCCACCAGTGATTTGGGGGGGACCGGGGAGCTGTTTTTT. Translation: CATSDLGGTGELFF. The chain employs TRBV24-1 and TRBJ2-2, with D tentatively TRBD2 (6 bases). CDR3 length equals 14 residues. V gave up 0 bases and J gave up 5 bases, with 6 bases separating them. Germline V gene sequence: CDR1 KGHDR, CDR2 SFDVKD.

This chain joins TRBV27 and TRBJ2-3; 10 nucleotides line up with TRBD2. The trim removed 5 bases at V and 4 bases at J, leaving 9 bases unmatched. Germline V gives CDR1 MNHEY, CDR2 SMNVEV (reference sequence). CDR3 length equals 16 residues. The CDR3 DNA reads TGTGCCAGCAGTCCCTTAGCGGGGGGCCGGTCAGATACGCAGTATTTT. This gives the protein CASSPLAGGRSDTQYF.

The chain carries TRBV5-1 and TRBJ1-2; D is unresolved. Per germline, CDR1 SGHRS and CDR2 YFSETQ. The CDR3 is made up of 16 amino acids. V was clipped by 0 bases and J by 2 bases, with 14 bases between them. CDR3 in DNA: TGCGCCAGCAGCTTGGACCCCCAAAGGGCCAACTATGGCTACACCTTC. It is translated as CASSLDPQRANYGYTF.

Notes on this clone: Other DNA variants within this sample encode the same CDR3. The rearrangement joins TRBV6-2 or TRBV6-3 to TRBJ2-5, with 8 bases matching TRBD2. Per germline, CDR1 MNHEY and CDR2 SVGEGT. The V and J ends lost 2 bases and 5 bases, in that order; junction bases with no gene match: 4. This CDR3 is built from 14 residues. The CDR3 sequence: CASSYSGGGETQYF. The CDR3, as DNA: TGTGCCAGCAGTTACAGCGGGGGCGGGGAGACCCAGTACTTC.

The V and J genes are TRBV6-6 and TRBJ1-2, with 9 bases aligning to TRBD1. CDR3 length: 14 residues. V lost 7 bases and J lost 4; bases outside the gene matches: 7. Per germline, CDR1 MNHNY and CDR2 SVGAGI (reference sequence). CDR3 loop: CASTGTGSVYGYTF. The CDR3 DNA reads TGTGCCAGCACTGGGACAGGGTCGGTCTATGGCTACACCTTC.

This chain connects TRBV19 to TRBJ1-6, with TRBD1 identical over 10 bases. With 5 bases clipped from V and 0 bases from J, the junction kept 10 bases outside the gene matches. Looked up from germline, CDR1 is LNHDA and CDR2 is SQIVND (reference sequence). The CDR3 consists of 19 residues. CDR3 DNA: TGTGCCAGTAGTGGGGGACAGGGGCTCCCAAGCTCCTATAATTCACCCCTCCACTTT. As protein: CASSGGQGLPSSYNSPLHF.

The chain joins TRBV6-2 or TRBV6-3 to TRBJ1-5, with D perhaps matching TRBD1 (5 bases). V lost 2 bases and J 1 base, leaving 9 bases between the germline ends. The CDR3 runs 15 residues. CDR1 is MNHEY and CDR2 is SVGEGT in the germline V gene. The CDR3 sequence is CASSYLGLSNQPQHF. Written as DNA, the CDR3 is TGTGCCAGCAGTTACCTGGGACTAAGCAATCAGCCCCAGCATTTT.

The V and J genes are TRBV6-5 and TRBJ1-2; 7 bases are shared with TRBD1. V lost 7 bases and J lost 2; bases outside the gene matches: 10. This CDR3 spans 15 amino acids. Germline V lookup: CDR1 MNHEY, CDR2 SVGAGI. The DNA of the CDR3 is TGTGCCAGCAACGTCCTGTCGACAGGGAACTATGGCTACACCTTC. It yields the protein CASNVLSTGNYGYTF.

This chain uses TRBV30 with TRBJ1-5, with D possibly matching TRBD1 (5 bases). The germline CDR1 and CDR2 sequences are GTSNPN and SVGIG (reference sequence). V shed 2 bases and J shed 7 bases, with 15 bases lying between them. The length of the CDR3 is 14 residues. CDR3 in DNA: TGTGCCTGGAGTAACGAGAGGGGTTTCCAGCCCCAGCATTTT. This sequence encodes CAWSNERGFQPQHF.

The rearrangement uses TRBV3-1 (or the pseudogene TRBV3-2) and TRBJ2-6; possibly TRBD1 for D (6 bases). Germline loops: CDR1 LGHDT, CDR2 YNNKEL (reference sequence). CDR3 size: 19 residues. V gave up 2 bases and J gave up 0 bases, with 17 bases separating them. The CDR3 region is CASSQTTGLRGSGANVLTF. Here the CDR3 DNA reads TGTGCCAGCAGCCAAACGACAGGCCTAAGGGGCTCTGGGGCCAACGTCCTGACTTTC.

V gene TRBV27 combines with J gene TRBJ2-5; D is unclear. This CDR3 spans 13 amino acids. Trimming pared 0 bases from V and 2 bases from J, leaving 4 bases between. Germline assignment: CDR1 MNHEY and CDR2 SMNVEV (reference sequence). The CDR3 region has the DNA TGTGCCAGCAGTTTATCGGGTCAAGAGACCCAGTACTTC. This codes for CASSLSGQETQYF.

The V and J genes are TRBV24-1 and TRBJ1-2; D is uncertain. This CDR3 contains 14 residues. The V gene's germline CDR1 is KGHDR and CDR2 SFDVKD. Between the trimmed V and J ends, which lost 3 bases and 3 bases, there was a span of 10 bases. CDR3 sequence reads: CATSDVTQHYGYTF. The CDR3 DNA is TGTGCCACCAGTGATGTGACACAACACTATGGCTACACCTTC.

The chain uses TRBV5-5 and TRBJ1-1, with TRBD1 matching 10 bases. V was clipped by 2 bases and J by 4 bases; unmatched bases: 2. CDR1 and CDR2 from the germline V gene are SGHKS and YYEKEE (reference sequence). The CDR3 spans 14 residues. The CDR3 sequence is CASSFGDRGTEAFF. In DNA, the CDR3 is TGTGCCAGCAGCTTTGGGGACAGGGGCACTGAAGCTTTCTTT.

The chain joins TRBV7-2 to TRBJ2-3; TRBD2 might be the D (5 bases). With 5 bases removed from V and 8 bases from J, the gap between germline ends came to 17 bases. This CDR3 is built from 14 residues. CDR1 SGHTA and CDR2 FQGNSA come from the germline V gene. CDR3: CASSPRNAGGTQYF. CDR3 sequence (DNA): TGTGCCAGCAGCCCTCGGAATGCGGGCGGTACGCAGTATTTT. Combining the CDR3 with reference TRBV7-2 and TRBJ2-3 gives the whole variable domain GAGVSQSPSNKVTEKGKDVELRCDPISGHTALYWYRQSLGQGLEFLIYFQGNSAPDKSGLPSDRFSAERTGGSVSTLTIQRTQQEDSAVYLCASSPRNAGGTQYFGPGTRLTVL.

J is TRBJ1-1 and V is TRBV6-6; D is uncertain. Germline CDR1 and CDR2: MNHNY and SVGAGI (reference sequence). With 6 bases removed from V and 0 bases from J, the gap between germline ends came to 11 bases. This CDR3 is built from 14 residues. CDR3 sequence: CASRTQVLNTEAFF. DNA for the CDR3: TGTGCCAGCAGGACTCAGGTGTTGAACACTGAAGCTTTCTTT.

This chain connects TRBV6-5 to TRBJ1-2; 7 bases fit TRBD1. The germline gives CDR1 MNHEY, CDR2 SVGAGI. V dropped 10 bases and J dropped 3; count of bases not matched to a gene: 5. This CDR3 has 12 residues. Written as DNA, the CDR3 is TGTGCCACCACGGGACAGTACTATGGCTACACCTTC. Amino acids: CATTGQYYGYTF.

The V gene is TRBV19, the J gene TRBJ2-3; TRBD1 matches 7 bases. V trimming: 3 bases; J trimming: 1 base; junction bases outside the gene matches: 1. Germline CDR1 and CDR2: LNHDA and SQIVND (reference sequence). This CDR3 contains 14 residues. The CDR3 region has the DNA TGTGCCAGTAGTATTCAGGGGGGCACAGATACGCAGTATTTT. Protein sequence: CASSIQGGTDTQYF.

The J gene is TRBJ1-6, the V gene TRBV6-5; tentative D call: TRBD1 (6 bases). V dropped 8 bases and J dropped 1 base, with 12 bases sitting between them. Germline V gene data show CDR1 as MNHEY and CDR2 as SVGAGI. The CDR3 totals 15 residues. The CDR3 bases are TGTGCCAGCGGGGGGGGCCGGTCCTATAATTCACCCCTCCACTTT. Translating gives CASGGGRSYNSPLHF.

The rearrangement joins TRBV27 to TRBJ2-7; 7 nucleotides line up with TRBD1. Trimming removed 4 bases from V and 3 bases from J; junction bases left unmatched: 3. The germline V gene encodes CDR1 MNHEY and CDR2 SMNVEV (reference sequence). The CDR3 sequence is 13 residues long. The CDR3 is CASSSRQGYEQYF. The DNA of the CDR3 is TGTGCCAGCAGTTCGCGACAGGGCTACGAGCAGTACTTC.